These T cell receptor beta chains were read from a single sample in a study of T cells in Graves' hyperthyroidism and ophthalmopathy. Each CDR3 protein is one row after TCRdb ran MiXCR on the multiplex PCR reads. This table has approximately 510,000 distinct CDR3 sequences, approximately 49% appearing once. Sequenced: peripheral blood or thyroid tissue (not recorded which). These TCRs come from an adult woman with Graves' disease, either hyperthyroidism or ophthalmopathy (not recorded which). Each CDR3 is given with its conserved first and last residue. D genes are given only for firm matches. Not all rows give a size; the values are once, few, many and, for expanded clones, a class.

d_call,clone_size,v_call,j_call,cdr3_nt,cdr3_aa
-,once,TRBV24-1,TRBJ1-2,TGTGCCACCAGTGATTCCCTCGCGAGGGGAGGGGCCTACACCTTC,CATSDSLARGGAYTF
TRBD1,few,TRBV20-1,TRBJ1-5,TGCAGTGCACGGGACAGGGTCAGCCAGCCCCAGCATTTT,CSARDRVSQPQHF
TRBD2,-,TRBV19,TRBJ2-5,TGTGCCAGTAGCGGGAGGGCCTGGGAGACCCAGTACTTC,CASSGRAWETQYF
-,-,TRBV7-6,TRBJ2-7,TGTGCCAGCAGCGAAAGGGGACGCCGGTACGAGCAGTACTTC,CASSERGRRYEQYF
-,-,TRBV2,TRBJ2-7,TGTGCCAGCAGTGAAGGAGACCAGCGGGAGTACTTC,CASSEGDQREYF
-,-,TRBV12-3/TRBV12-4,TRBJ1-1,TGTGCCAGCAGTTTGCCCGGGGGGGGTCAAGGACGTTTTGCTTTCTTT,CASSLPGGGQGRFAFF
-,many,TRBV2,TRBJ1-5,TGTGCCAGCAGTGCCGAGAATAGCAATCAGCCCCAGCATTTT,CASSAENSNQPQHF
-,-,TRBV10-3,TRBJ1-5,TGTGCCATCAGTGGACAGTTCGGGAATCAGCCCCAGCATTTT,CAISGQFGNQPQHF
-,many,TRBV2,TRBJ1-5,TGTGCCAGCAGTGTACCCGGAGGGGACTATCAGCCCCAGCATTTT,CASSVPGGDYQPQHF
TRBD1,-,TRBV4-2,TRBJ1-6,TGTGCCAGCAGCCAAGAACGGACAGGGGTAGCACCCCTCCACTTT,CASSQERTGVAPLHF
TRBD2,few,TRBV9,TRBJ2-5,TGTGCCAGCAGCCGGGATCTAGCGGGAGCGGAGACCCAGTACTTC,CASSRDLAGAETQYF
-,-,TRBV10-3,TRBJ2-7,TGTGCCATCAGTCGGGACCCCTCCGAGCAGTACTTC,CAISRDPSEQYF
-,few,TRBV6-2/TRBV6-3,TRBJ2-2,TGTGCCAGCAGTTACGTGGCCAAAGGTGGCGGGGAGCTGTTTTTT,CASSYVAKGGGELFF
TRBD1,-,TRBV5-1,TRBJ1-1,TGTGCCAGCAGCTTATACGGGACAGGGCTGAACACTGAAGCTTTCTTT,CASSLYGTGLNTEAFF
-,many,TRBV10-3,TRBJ1-2,TGTGCCATCAGTGTTGCGGCAGGGGCAGGAATCTATGGCTACACCTTC,CAISVAAGAGIYGYTF
-,once,TRBV6-6,TRBJ2-7,TGTGCCAGCAGGGAACTTCTGGGGGCATCCGAGCAGTACTTC,CASRELLGASEQYF
TRBD1,-,TRBV7-2,TRBJ2-7,TGTGCCAGCAGCCCAGACAGGGGCCGCTACGAGCAGTACTTC,CASSPDRGRYEQYF
-,many,TRBV20-1,TRBJ1-3,TGCAGTGCTCTCTCAGGATCTGGAAACACCATATATTTT,CSALSGSGNTIYF
-,-,TRBV13,TRBJ1-1,TGTGCCAGCACGGGGGGCATGCACACTGAAGCTTTCTTT,CASTGGMHTEAFF